A single sample gave rise to the 8 T cell receptor beta chains below, sequenced in a study of cytomegalovirus exposure and HLA in healthy donors. This PCR relied on a set of 60 Vbeta primers and 13 Jbeta primers. TCRdb's copy holds only in-frame clones and misses some; the assay was immunoSEQ multiplex PCR. The sample has about 88,000 clones. The sample comprised PBMCs. The origin of the receptors is a girl aged 5-17 years in good health and CMV-seropositive.

About this clone itself: The junction differs from germline at one of its ends, possibly a read error. The V gene is TRBV19, the J gene TRBJ1-1, with TRBD1 as a possible D gene (6 bases). The CDR3 is 13 amino acids. Germline loops: CDR1 LNHDA, CDR2 SQIVND (reference sequence). CDR3 sequence (DNA): TGTGCCAGTAGTATTCAGGGGAACGCTGAAGCTTTCTTT. Protein sequence: CASSIQGNAEAFF. Using reference TRBV19 and TRBJ1-1 for the parts outside the CDR3, the full variable domain is DGGITQSPKYLFRKEGQNVTLSCEQNLNHDAMYWYRQDPGQGLRLIYYSQIVNDFQKGDIAEGYSVSREKKESFPLTVTSAQKNPTAFYLCASSIQGNAEAFFGQGTRLTVV.

For the CDR3, the DNA is TGTGCCAGCAGCCCCGCCTCCAGGCGCGATGAGCAGTTCTTC. Translating gives CASSPASRRDEQFF. V is TRBV13 and J is TRBJ2-1, with D unresolved. CDR1 is PRHDT and CDR2 is FYEKMQ in the germline V gene (reference sequence). The CDR3 has 14 residues. Trimming shortened V by 5 bases and J by 8 bases, and 16 bases separated the two germline ends.

The chain couples TRBV5-6 to TRBJ2-7; 9 bases map to TRBD1. Germline CDR1 is SGHDT and CDR2 is YYEEEE. The CDR3 totals 14 residues. Trimming took 4 bases from V and 4 from J; bases not matched to a gene: 6. The CDR3 region is CASSLGQGHYEQYV. In DNA form, the CDR3 reads TGTGCCAGCAGCCTGGGACAGGGCCATTACGAGCAGTACGTC.

V and J are TRBV6-5 and TRBJ1-5, with 7 bases identical to TRBD1. V lost 11 bases and J lost 3; bases outside the gene matches: 13. Per germline, CDR1 MNHEY and CDR2 SVGAGI. The CDR3 contains 15 residues. CDR3 sequence: CAGPTEGAHNQPQHF. CDR3 nucleotides: TGTGCCGGCCCTACAGAGGGGGCACACAATCAGCCCCAGCATTTT.

The J gene is TRBJ1-6, the V gene TRBV18; possibly TRBD1 for D (5 bases). This CDR3 has 15 residues. V dropped 8 bases and J dropped 5 bases, with 16 bases sitting between them. The germline gives CDR1 KGHSH, CDR2 LQKENI. CDR3 DNA sequence: TGTGCCAGCACGCCACAGGAGACTGATAATTCACCCCTCCACTTT. Translation: CASTPQETDNSPLHF.

This chain uses TRBV5-4 with TRBJ2-5; 8 bases agree with TRBD1. Germline V gives CDR1 SGHNT, CDR2 YYREEE (reference sequence). Trimming cost V 4 bases and J 3 bases; bases outside gene matches: 5. The CDR3 has 14 amino acids. The CDR3 DNA sequence: TGTGCCAGCAGCCCAAGGACAGGGAAAGAGACCCAGTACTTC. As protein: CASSPRTGKETQYF.

V usage is TRBV27 and J usage is TRBJ2-7, with TRBD1 matching over 9 bases. CDR3 size: 14 residues. CDR1 and CDR2 (germline): MNHEY, SMNVEV (reference sequence). V lost 5 bases, J lost 5 bases, and 7 bases stayed unmatched. CDR3 sequence: CASSPRDRVDEQYV. For the CDR3, the DNA is TGTGCCAGCAGTCCGCGGGACAGGGTCGACGAGCAGTACGTC.

The V gene is TRBV7-9, the J gene TRBJ2-7; 14 nucleotides agree with TRBD2. Germline trimming cut 5 bases from V and 5 bases from J; bases unmatched to any gene: 5. Germline CDR1 and CDR2: SEHNR and FQNEAQ (reference sequence). The CDR3 is 15 amino acids. Written as DNA, the CDR3 is TGTGCCAGCAGCACTCGACTAGCGGGGGGGAACGAGCAGTACTTC. It encodes CASSTRLAGGNEQYF.